The 6 T cell receptor beta chains below were found in one sample sequenced in a study of cytomegalovirus exposure and HLA in healthy donors. Primers for the PCR totalled 60 Vbeta and 13 Jbeta. The method was immunoSEQ multiplex PCR; TCRdb's version includes in-frame clones alone and lacks a portion of them. Of around 120,000 clones listed, about 74% are singletons. The sample consisted of PBMCs. These receptors all stem from a man aged 30-40 years in good health and CMV-seronegative.

V usage is TRBV9 and J usage is TRBJ1-2; no firm D call. From germline, CDR1 is SGDLS and CDR2 YYNGEE. The CDR3 extends over 16 amino acids. V lost 3 bases to trimming and J lost 5 bases, with 20 bases between them. For the CDR3, the DNA is TGTGCCAGCAGCGGTACACATACAGTTAGCGATTATGGCTACACCTTC. It specifies CASSGTHTVSDYGYTF.

The rearrangement links TRBV27 to TRBJ2-6; D is ambiguous. The CDR3 runs 16 residues. The V end lost 7 bases, the J end lost 0 bases, and 13 bases lay between the germline ends. Germline lookup yields CDR1 MNHEY and CDR2 SMNVEV (reference sequence). The CDR3 sequence: CASKASLASGANVLTF. In DNA, the CDR3 is TGTGCCAGCAAGGCCAGCTTAGCCTCTGGGGCCAACGTCCTGACTTTC. Using reference TRBV27 and TRBJ2-6 for the parts outside the CDR3, the full variable domain is EAQVTQNPRYLITVTGKKLTVTCSQNMNHEYMSWYRQDPGLGLRQIYYSMNVEVTDKGDVPEGYKVSRKEKRNFPLILESPSPNQTSLYFCASKASLASGANVLTFGAGSRLTVL.

The V gene is TRBV18, the J gene TRBJ2-7; D may be TRBD2 (5 bases). Germline V gene lookup returns CDR1 KGHSH and CDR2 LQKENI. CDR3 size: 16 residues. Trimming took off 0 bases at V and 2 bases at J, with 14 bases between the two ends. CDR3 nucleotides: TGTGCCAGCTCACCACCGGGGAAGGAGGAAACCTACGAGCAGTACTTC. It is translated as CASSPPGKEETYEQYF.

This clone has only one observation. The chain couples TRBV7-2 to TRBJ1-5; D is possibly TRBD1 (6 bases). The CDR3 is made up of 17 amino acids. Per germline, CDR1 SGHTA and CDR2 FQGNSA. V shed 8 bases and J shed 2 bases, with 22 bases lying between them. The CDR3 region is CASANIKGTLGNQPQHF. DNA of the CDR3: TGTGCCAGCGCAAACATAAAAGGGACATTGGGCAATCAGCCCCAGCATTTT.

This chain uses TRBV4-1 with TRBJ2-2; 7 nucleotides agree with TRBD1. V dropped 0 bases and J dropped 0; count of bases not matched to a gene: 4. This CDR3 region has 17 residues. Germline lookup yields CDR1 MGHRA and CDR2 YSYEKL. The CDR3 nucleotides read TGCGCCAGCAGCCAAGATGCTCAGGGGGCGAACACCGGGGAGCTGTTTTTT. This sequence encodes CASSQDAQGANTGELFF.

V is TRBV29-1 and J is TRBJ2-5, with a weak D call TRBD2 (7 bases). V shed 4 bases and J shed 2 bases, with 11 bases lying between them. The germline V gene encodes CDR1 SQVTM and CDR2 ANQGSEA. The CDR3 is made up of 13 amino acids. CDR3 DNA sequence: TGCAGCGTTGCCGGGGGGCGGCAAGAGACCCAGTACTTC. Protein: CSVAGGRQETQYF. The full variable domain, rest sourced from reference TRBV29-1 and TRBJ2-5, is SAVISQKPSRDICQRGTSLTIQCQVDSQVTMMFWYRQQPGQSLTLIATANQGSEATYESGFVIDKFPISRPNLTFSTLTVSNMSPEDSSIYLCSVAGGRQETQYFGPGTRLLVL.